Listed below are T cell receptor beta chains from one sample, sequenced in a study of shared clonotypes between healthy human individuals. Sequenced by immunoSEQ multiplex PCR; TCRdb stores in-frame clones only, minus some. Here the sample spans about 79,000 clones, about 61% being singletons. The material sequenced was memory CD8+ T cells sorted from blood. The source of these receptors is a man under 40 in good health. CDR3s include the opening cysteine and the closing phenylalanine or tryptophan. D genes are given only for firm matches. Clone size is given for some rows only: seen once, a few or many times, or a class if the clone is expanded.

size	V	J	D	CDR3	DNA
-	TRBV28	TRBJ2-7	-	CASSTLLYEQYF	TGTGCCAGCAGCACTCTCCTCTACGAGCAGTACTTC
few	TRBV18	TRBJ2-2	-	CASSPSSGELFF	TGTGCCAGCTCACCGAGCTCCGGGGAGCTGTTTTTT
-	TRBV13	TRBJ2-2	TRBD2	CASSTTSGRENTGELFF	TGTGCCAGCAGCACGACTAGCGGGAGGGAGAACACCGGGGAGCTGTTTTTT
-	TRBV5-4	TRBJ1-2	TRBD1	CASSIDQGAASVYTF	TGTGCCAGCAGCATAGACCAGGGGGCCGCCTCTGTCTACACCTTC
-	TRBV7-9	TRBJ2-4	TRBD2	CASSPQGTSGRVKF	TGTGCCAGCAGCCCTCAGGGGACTAGCGGACGTGTCAAGTTC
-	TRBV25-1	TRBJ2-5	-	CASSDEASTLQETQYF	TGTGCCAGCAGTGACGAAGCTTCCACCCTTCAAGAGACCCAGTACTTC
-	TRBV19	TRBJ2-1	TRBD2	CASSMMTSGGLGQFF	TGTGCCAGTAGTATGATGACTAGCGGGGGTTTAGGGCAGTTCTTC
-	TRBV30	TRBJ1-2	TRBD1	CAWSVGRGGGYTF	TGTGCCTGGAGTGTCGGCAGGGGGGGTGGCTACACCTTC
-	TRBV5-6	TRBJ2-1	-	CASSDHRDEQFF	TGTGCCAGCAGCGACCACAGGGATGAGCAGTTCTTC
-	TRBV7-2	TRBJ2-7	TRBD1	CASSPGTGFAEQYF	TGTGCCAGCAGCCCCGGGACAGGGTTCGCCGAGCAGTACTTC
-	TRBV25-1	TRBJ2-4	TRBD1	CASTKGGESIIQYF	TGTGCCAGCACGAAAGGGGGCGAATCAATCATTCAGTACTTC
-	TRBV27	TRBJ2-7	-	CASSPLDSSSYEQYF	TGTGCCAGCAGCCCCCTTGACTCGAGCTCCTACGAGCAGTACTTC
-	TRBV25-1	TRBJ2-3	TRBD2	CASSGIGTSGRLTDTQYF	TGTGCCAGCAGTGGAATAGGGACTAGCGGGAGATTGACAGATACGCAGTATTTT
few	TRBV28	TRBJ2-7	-	CASSPGTTYEQYF	TGTGCCAGCAGTCCTGGGACAACCTACGAGCAGTACTTC
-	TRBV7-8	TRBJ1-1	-	CASLLGIMNTEAFF	TGTGCCAGCCTATTGGGAATCATGAACACTGAAGCTTTCTTT
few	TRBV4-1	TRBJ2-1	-	CASSHRRLDEQFF	TGCGCCAGCAGCCATCGCCGACTAGACGAGCAGTTCTTC
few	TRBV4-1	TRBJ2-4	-	CASSQEWGNIQYF	TGCGCCAGCAGCCAAGAGTGGGGAAACATTCAGTACTTC
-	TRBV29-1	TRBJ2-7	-	CSVGGVFADEQYF	TGCAGCGTCGGAGGGGTATTCGCGGACGAGCAGTACTTC
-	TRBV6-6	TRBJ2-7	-	CASSYASYEQYF	TGTGCCAGCAGTTACGCCAGCTACGAGCAGTACTTC
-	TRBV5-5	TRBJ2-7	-	CASSLAFLDVAYEQYF	TGTGCCAGCAGCTTGGCCTTTTTGGACGTTGCCTACGAGCAGTACTTC
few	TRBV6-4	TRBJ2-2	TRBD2	CASSDGLATGELFF	TGTGCCAGCAGTGACGGACTAGCCACCGGGGAGCTGTTTTTT
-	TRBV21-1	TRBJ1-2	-	CASIVTETYYGYTF	TGTGCCAGCATCGTAACAGAGACCTACTATGGCTACACCTTC
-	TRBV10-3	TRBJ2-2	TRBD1	CAITDRGVTGELFF	TGTGCCATCACCGACAGGGGGGTCACCGGGGAGCTGTTTTTT
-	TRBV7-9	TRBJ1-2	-	CASSSVQPWKTYGYTF	TGTGCCAGCAGCTCAGTGCAACCATGGAAGACCTATGGCTACACCTTC
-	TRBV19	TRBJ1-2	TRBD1	CASSIRTGDYGYTF	TGTGCCAGTAGTATCCGGACAGGGGACTATGGCTACACCTTC
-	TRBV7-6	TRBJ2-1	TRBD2	CASSTRPMGRANYNEQFF	TGTGCCAGCAGCACACGACCCATGGGGAGGGCAAACTACAATGAGCAGTTCTTC
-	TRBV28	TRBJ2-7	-	CASSFNSYEQYF	TGTGCCAGCAGTTTCAACTCCTACGAGCAGTACTTC
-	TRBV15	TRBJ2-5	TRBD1	CATSRQTGTLETQYF	TGTGCCACCAGCAGGCAGACAGGGACCCTAGAGACCCAGTACTTC
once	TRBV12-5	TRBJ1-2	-	CASGEGQGKTYGYTF	TGTGCTAGTGGTGAGGGTCAGGGAAAGACCTATGGCTACACCTTC
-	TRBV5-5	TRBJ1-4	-	CASSFEGEKLFF	TGTGCCAGCAGCTTCGAGGGAGAAAAACTGTTTTTT
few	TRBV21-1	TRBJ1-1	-	CASSPQDNSF	TGTGCCAGCAGCCCCCAGGACAATTCTTTT
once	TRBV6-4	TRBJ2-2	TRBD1	CASSDSTGAGGELFF	TGTGCCAGCAGTGACTCAACAGGGGCCGGGGGGGAGCTGTTTTTT
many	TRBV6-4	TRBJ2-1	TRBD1	CASSDLPGQGRDEQFF	TGTGCCAGCAGTGACCTCCCGGGACAGGGGAGGGATGAGCAGTTCTTC
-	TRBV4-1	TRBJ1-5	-	CASSQGVAMSNQPQHF	TGCGCCAGCAGCCAAGGGGTCGCGATGAGCAATCAGCCCCAGCATTTT
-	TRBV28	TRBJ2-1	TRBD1	CASSRQQGPWNEQFF	TGTGCCAGCAGTCGCCAACAGGGGCCTTGGAATGAGCAGTTCTTC
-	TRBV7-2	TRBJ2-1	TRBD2	CASRNLAGNNEQFF	TGTGCCAGCAGGAACCTAGCGGGGAACAATGAGCAGTTCTTC
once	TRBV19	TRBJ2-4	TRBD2	CASIAGGGQYF	TGTGCCAGTATCGCCGGGGGGGGACAGTACTTC
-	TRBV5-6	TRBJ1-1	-	CASSRGTNTEAFF	TGTGCCAGCAGCCGAGGGACGAACACTGAAGCTTTCTTT
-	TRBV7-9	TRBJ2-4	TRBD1	CASSLARQGMGIQYF	TGTGCCAGCAGCTTAGCCCGACAGGGAATGGGCATTCAGTACTTC
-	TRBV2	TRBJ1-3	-	CASTISGNTIYF	TGTGCCAGCACGATCTCTGGAAACACCATATATTTT
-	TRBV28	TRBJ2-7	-	CASSFLYEQYF	TGTGCCAGCAGTTTCTTGTACGAGCAGTACTTC
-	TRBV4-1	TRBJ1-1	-	CASSPTGTEAFF	TGCGCCAGCAGCCCAACTGGCACTGAAGCTTTCTTT
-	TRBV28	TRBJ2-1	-	CASSSPVYEQFF	TGTGCCAGCAGTTCCCCCGTCTATGAGCAGTTCTTC
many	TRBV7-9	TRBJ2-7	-	CASSPKGPYEQYF	TGTGCCAGCAGCCCCAAGGGTCCTTACGAGCAGTACTTC
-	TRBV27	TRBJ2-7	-	CASSLTATYEQYF	TGTGCCAGCAGTTTAACAGCTACCTACGAGCAGTACTTC
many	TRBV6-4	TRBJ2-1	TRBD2	CASSDSGTSGQFF	TGTGCCAGCAGCGACTCCGGGACTAGCGGGCAGTTCTTC
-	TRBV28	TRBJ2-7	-	CASSWAQRVSYEQYF	TGTGCCAGCAGTTGGGCCCAGCGGGTTTCCTACGAGCAGTACTTC
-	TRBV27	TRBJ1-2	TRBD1	CASSFTTGSYGYTF	TGTGCCAGCAGTTTCACGACAGGGAGCTATGGCTACACCTTC
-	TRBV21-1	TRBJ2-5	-	CASSSHSGGRAETQYF	TGTGCCAGCAGCTCACACTCGGGGGGTAGGGCGGAGACCCAGTACTTC
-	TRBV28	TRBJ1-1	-	CASSLDGEGVKAFF	TGTGCCAGCAGTTTAGACGGCGAGGGTGTCAAGGCTTTCTTT
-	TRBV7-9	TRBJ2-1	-	CASSLRQADNNEQFF	TGTGCCAGCAGCTTAAGACAGGCAGATAACAATGAGCAGTTCTTC
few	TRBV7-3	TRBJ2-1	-	CASSPEVSGEQFF	TGTGCCAGCAGCCCAGAGGTATCTGGGGAGCAGTTCTTC
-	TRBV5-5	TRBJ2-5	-	CASSNEQETQYF	TGTGCCAGCAGCAACGAACAAGAGACCCAGTACTTC
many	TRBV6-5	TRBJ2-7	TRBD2	CASSYAGTSALYEQYF	TGTGCCAGCAGTTACGCCGGGACTAGCGCGTTATACGAGCAGTACTTC